The 27 T cell receptor beta chains listed next were all sequenced from one sample in a study of T cells after yellow fever vaccination. TCRdb re-analysed the 5' RACE reads in MiXCR, keeping a single row per CDR3 protein. Of just over 300,000 distinct CDR3 sequences listed, 3.6% are singletons. The input for sequencing was PBMCs, taken on the day of the yellow fever booster vaccination. These receptors were obtained from a man between 18 and 29 years old who received the YFV17D yellow fever vaccine.

The chain uses TRBV7-2 and TRBJ2-7; maybe TRBD2 (6 bases). The length of the CDR3 is 14 residues. Trimming stripped 3 bases from V and 2 bases from J, with 11 bases between. Looked up from germline, CDR1 is SGHTA and CDR2 is FQGNSA. CDR3 residues: CASSFNGGPYEQYF. CDR3 coding DNA: TGTGCCAGCAGCTTCAACGGGGGACCCTACGAGCAGTACTTC.

This chain uses TRBV10-3 with TRBJ2-7; D is possibly TRBD2 (6 bases). The length of the CDR3 is 12 residues. Germline CDR1 reads ENHRY; CDR2 reads SYGVKD. Deletions cut 0 bases from V and 7 bases from J, with 7 bases between. The CDR3 protein is CAISESSGEQYV. In nucleotides, the CDR3 is TGTGCCATCAGTGAGTCTAGCGGTGAGCAGTACGTC.

This clonotype was observed at least ten times. The gene calls are TRBV12-3 or TRBV12-4 and TRBJ2-1; 11 bases map to TRBD2. The CDR3 is 19 residues long. The V and J ends lost 7 bases and 0 bases, in that order; junction bases with no gene match: 14. CDR3 sequence: CASTSSSGGLSSSYNEQFF. CDR3 bases: TGTGCCAGCACCTCGTCTAGCGGGGGGCTCTCCAGCTCCTACAATGAGCAGTTCTTC.

The table lists this clonotype with many counts. This rearrangement joins TRBV6-2 or TRBV6-3 to TRBJ2-3; 7 bases map to TRBD2. Germline V gene lookup returns CDR1 MNHEY and CDR2 SVGEGT. V lost 2 bases, J lost 6 bases, and 2 bases stayed unmatched. The CDR3 is made up of 13 amino acids. In DNA, the CDR3 is TGTGCCAGCAGTTACAGGGGAGGGGATACGCAGTATTTT. As protein: CASSYRGGDTQYF.

This sequence joins TRBV4-3 and TRBJ2-2; D is unclear. The CDR3 runs to 17 residues. V gave up 0 bases and J gave up 3 bases, with 14 bases separating them. Per the germline V gene, CDR1 is LGHNA and CDR2 is YSLEER. The CDR3 nucleotides are TGCGCCAGCAGCCAAGATCGCCAAATTAGTTACACCGGGGAGCTGTTTTTT. This gives the protein CASSQDRQISYTGELFF.

CDR3 bases: TGTGCCAGCAGCCAAGTCGTGAGGAGGGGGCCTGGATCTAACACTGAAGCTTTCTTT. Its protein product is CASSQVVRRGPGSNTEAFF. The rearrangement uses TRBV3-1 and TRBJ1-1; 7 bases are shared with TRBD1. Germline V gene data show CDR1 as LGHDT and CDR2 as YNNKEL (reference sequence). The CDR3 length is 19 residues. Trimming cost V 1 base and J 2 bases; bases outside gene matches: 16.

This sequence joins TRBV5-1 and TRBJ2-1; 10 nucleotides line up with TRBD1. The CDR3 length is 15 residues. Germline-derived CDR1 and CDR2 are SGHRS and YFSETQ. The J segment lost 8 bases and the V segment lost 3 bases, leaving 8 bases of the junction unmatched. CDR3 coding DNA: TGCGCCAGCAGCTATGCCGGGACAGGGGTGGATGAGCAGTTCTTC. As protein: CASSYAGTGVDEQFF.

The chain combines TRBV27 with TRBJ1-1, with no clear D. The length of the CDR3 is 12 residues. V shed 7 bases and J shed 0 bases, with 6 bases lying between them. Germline V gene sequence: CDR1 MNHEY, CDR2 SMNVEV (reference sequence). This CDR3 reads CASIDMNTEAFF. The CDR3 DNA follows: TGTGCCAGCATAGACATGAACACTGAAGCTTTCTTT.

This clonotype showed up many times. This rearrangement joins TRBV20-1 to TRBJ2-7; D is unclear. V was cut by 3 bases and J by 6 bases, with 18 bases left in between. The length of the CDR3 is 14 residues. Germline CDR1 is DFQATT and CDR2 is SNEGSKA (reference sequence). Here the CDR3 DNA reads TGCAGTGCTAGGGTTCCCGGTGTGGCCCGCGAGCAGTACTTC. Amino acids: CSARVPGVAREQYF.

This clonotype came up many times. J is TRBJ2-3 and V is TRBV9; tentatively, D is TRBD2 (6 bases). V was shortened by 3 bases and J by 2 bases, with 16 bases between the two germline ends. CDR3 length equals 16 residues. Germline assignment: CDR1 SGDLS and CDR2 YYNGEE. CDR3 protein: CASSAPLGGLTDTQYF. DNA for the CDR3: TGTGCCAGCAGCGCGCCCTTGGGGGGACTCACAGATACGCAGTATTTT.

The rearrangement uses TRBV25-1 and TRBJ2-1, with 10 bases lining up with TRBD2. CDR3 length: 15 residues. V was clipped by 6 bases and J by 3 bases; unmatched bases: 5. Germline CDR1 reads MGHDK; CDR2 reads SYGVNS. The CDR3 nucleotides are TGTGCCAGCAGGCCGAGCGGGGGGGACTACAATGAGCAGTTCTTC. Translation gives CASRPSGGDYNEQFF.

This clonotype was counted between two and nine times. This CDR3 is CASSFDAKNIQYF. The CDR3, as DNA: TGTGCCAGCAGTTTCGACGCCAAAAACATTCAGTACTTC. V and J are TRBV12-3 or TRBV12-4 and TRBJ2-4; unclear D gene. The germline V and J ends were trimmed by 3 bases and 1 base, with 4 bases remaining between them. The CDR3 length is 13 residues.

A few counts support this clonotype. This chain uses TRBV6-5 with TRBJ2-2; TRBD1 or TRBD2 may be the D gene (5 bases each). CDR1 and CDR2 from the germline V gene are MNHEY and SVGAGI. Trimming shortened V by 4 bases and J by 1 base, and 10 bases separated the two germline ends. This CDR3 has 15 residues. The CDR3 loop reads CASSSGTRNTGELFF. The CDR3 DNA reads as TGTGCCAGCAGTTCCGGGACGAGGAACACCGGGGAGCTGTTTTTT.

In its sample, this clonotype was seen a few times. The rearrangement links TRBV5-6 to TRBJ2-2, with D possibly being TRBD2 (7 bases). CDR3 length equals 15 residues. Deletions cut 0 bases from V and 4 bases from J, with 10 bases between. Germline CDR1 reads SGHDT; CDR2 reads YYEEEE. CDR3 coding DNA: TGTGCCAGCAGCTTGGCGGGGGGCTTCACCGGGGAGCTGTTTTTT. It codes for CASSLAGGFTGELFF.

In its sample, this clonotype was seen a few times. The J gene is TRBJ2-1, the V gene TRBV6-2 or TRBV6-3; 9 nucleotides align to TRBD1. Trimming removed 6 bases from V and 11 bases from J; junction bases left unmatched: 5. Germline-derived CDR1 and CDR2 are MNHEY and SVGEGT. The CDR3 has 12 amino acids. For the CDR3, the DNA is TGTGCCAGCAGCATTACAGGGGGCAAGCAGTTCTTC. Translating gives CASSITGGKQFF.

This clonotype has a count of ten or more. V usage is TRBV7-2 and J usage is TRBJ1-5; D unresolved. The V gene lost 5 bases and the J gene lost 11 bases, with 16 bases spanning the gap. Per the germline V gene, CDR1 is SGHTA and CDR2 is FQGNSA. The CDR3 length is 13 residues. Written as DNA, the CDR3 is TGTGCCAGCAGCCGTGGACTGGGAAAGACCCAGCATTTT. It yields the protein CASSRGLGKTQHF.

This clonotype was seen a handful of times. The V call is TRBV6-1, the J call TRBJ1-1, with a possible D match to TRBD1 (5 bases). The germline V gene has CDR1 MNHNS and CDR2 SASEGT. V was pared by 2 bases and J by 2 bases, with 6 bases between. This CDR3 has 13 amino acids. Here the CDR3 reads CASSERGNTEAFF. CDR3 sequence (DNA): TGTGCCAGCAGTGAAAGGGGAAACACTGAAGCTTTCTTT.

The genes are TRBV6-2 or TRBV6-3 and TRBJ2-7; TRBD2 might be the D (5 bases). CDR3 length equals 12 residues. Germline V gives CDR1 MNHEY, CDR2 SVGEGT. The germline V and J ends were trimmed by 5 bases and 7 bases, with 12 bases remaining between them. CDR3 region: CASSPNSGEQYV. The CDR3 nucleotides read TGTGCCAGCAGTCCGAACTCGGGAGAGCAGTACGTC.

This clonotype was seen ten or more times. The chain is built from TRBV12-3 or TRBV12-4 and TRBJ1-1; D possibly corresponds to TRBD1 (6 bases). Trimming removed 8 bases at V and 6 bases at J, with 16 bases between. The CDR3 has 13 residues. This CDR3 is CASALGGAAEAFF. CDR3 nucleotides: TGTGCCAGCGCCCTTGGGGGGGCGGCTGAAGCTTTCTTT.

The table lists this clonotype with many counts. The V call is TRBV20-1, the J call TRBJ2-5; D is ambiguous. Germline CDR1 DFQATT, CDR2 SNEGSKA (reference sequence). The CDR3 length is 14 residues. V was clipped by 7 bases and J by 4 bases, with 19 bases between them. The chain's CDR3 is CSVPPLAALETQYF. The CDR3 nucleotides read TGCAGTGTTCCGCCACTCGCGGCCCTAGAGACCCAGTACTTC.

This clonotype has more than one count but fewer than ten. This chain uses TRBV7-2 with TRBJ1-2; D may be TRBD1 (5 bases). Germline CDR1 SGHTA, CDR2 FQGNSA. This CDR3 has 15 amino acids. Trimming cost V 1 base and J 8 bases, with 17 bases left between them. The CDR3 region has the DNA TGTGCCAGCAGCTTAGGGGGCAGCCAAGTTGGAGGCTACACCTTC. It specifies CASSLGGSQVGGYTF.

The chain couples TRBV7-9 to TRBJ1-2; the D gene is possibly TRBD1 (6 bases). The V end was cut by 3 bases, the J end by 6 bases, with 17 bases between. Per germline, CDR1 SEHNR and CDR2 FQNEAQ (reference sequence). This CDR3 contains 15 residues. The CDR3 sequence is CASSFELGGANGYTF. Written as DNA, the CDR3 is TGTGCCAGCAGCTTTGAACTTGGGGGCGCGAATGGCTACACCTTC.

There are a few counts of this clonotype. The CDR3 region has the DNA TGTGCCAGCAGCCAAACCGGGACAGGAAGGTCCAATGAGCAGTTCTTC. Its protein product is CASSQTGTGRSNEQFF. The chain couples TRBV3-1 to TRBJ2-1; 8 bases fit TRBD1. This CDR3 comprises 16 residues. Germline trimming cut 2 bases from V and 6 bases from J; bases unmatched to any gene: 9. CDR1 and CDR2 (germline): LGHDT, YNNKEL (reference sequence).

The gene calls are TRBV5-1 and TRBJ1-3, with no clear D. Germline V gene sequence: CDR1 SGHRS, CDR2 YFSETQ. With 2 bases removed from V and 0 bases from J, the gap between germline ends came to 9 bases. This CDR3 has 15 residues. CDR3 region: CASSLHSNSGNTIYF. The CDR3, as DNA: TGCGCCAGCAGCTTACACTCAAACTCTGGAAACACCATATATTTT. The entire variable domain, with the rest obtained from reference TRBV5-1 and TRBJ1-3, is as follows: KAGVTQTPRYLIKTRGQQVTLSCSPISGHRSVSWYQQTPGQGLQFLFEYFSETQRNKGNFPGRFSGRQFSNSRSEMNVSTLELGDSALYLCASSLHSNSGNTIYFGEGSWLTVV.

This clonotype was seen at least ten times. The chain employs TRBV19 and TRBJ2-1; D ambiguous. The V end was cut by 1 base, the J end by 1 base, with 8 bases between. The CDR3 sequence is 15 residues long. Germline lookup yields CDR1 LNHDA and CDR2 SQIVND (reference sequence). CDR3 DNA: TGTGCCAGTAGTATAGTTTACAGTTCCTACAATGAGCAGTTCTTC. It specifies CASSIVYSSYNEQFF.

The chain carries TRBV7-9 and TRBJ1-3, with D perhaps matching TRBD1 (6 bases). The length of the CDR3 is 17 residues. Germline V gene lookup returns CDR1 SEHNR and CDR2 FQNEAQ (reference sequence). The V end was cut by 7 bases, the J end by 2 bases, with 21 bases between. In nucleotides, the CDR3 is TGTGCCAGCAACCTGGGGGCCCTCAGGTCCCCTGGAAACACCATATATTTT. It is translated as CASNLGALRSPGNTIYF.

The J gene is TRBJ2-6, the V gene TRBV7-2; D unclear. Germline V gene lookup returns CDR1 SGHTA and CDR2 FQGNSA. Trimming took off 0 bases at V and 2 bases at J, with 8 bases between the two ends. The CDR3 extends over 16 amino acids. The CDR3 nucleotides are TGTGCCAGCAGCTTAGCGCTGGGGACTGGGGCCAACGTCCTGACTTTC. Protein product: CASSLALGTGANVLTF.